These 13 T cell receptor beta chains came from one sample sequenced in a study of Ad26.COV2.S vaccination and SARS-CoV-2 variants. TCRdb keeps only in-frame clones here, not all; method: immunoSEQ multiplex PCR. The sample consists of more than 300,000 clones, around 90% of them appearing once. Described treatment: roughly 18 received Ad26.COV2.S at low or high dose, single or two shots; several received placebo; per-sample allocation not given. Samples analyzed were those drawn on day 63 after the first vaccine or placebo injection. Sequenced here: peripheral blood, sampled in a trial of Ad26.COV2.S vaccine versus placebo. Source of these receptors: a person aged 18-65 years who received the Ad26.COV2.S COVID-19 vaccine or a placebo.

CDR3 nucleotides: TGCAGCGTCTTGGGCAGGAATAATGAAAAACTGTTTTTT. Its translation: CSVLGRNNEKLFF. This chain links TRBV29-1 with TRBJ1-4; no reliable D call. The CDR3 is 13 amino acids. CDR1 is SQVTM and CDR2 is ANQGSEA in the germline V gene. With 6 bases removed from V and 4 bases from J, the gap between germline ends came to 12 bases.

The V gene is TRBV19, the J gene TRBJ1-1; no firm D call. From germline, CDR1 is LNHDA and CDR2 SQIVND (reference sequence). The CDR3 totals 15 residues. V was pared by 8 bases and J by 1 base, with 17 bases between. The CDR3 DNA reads TGTGCCAGTCGGTTAGGCGCAGGAGCGAACACTGAAGCTTTCTTT. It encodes CASRLGAGANTEAFF.

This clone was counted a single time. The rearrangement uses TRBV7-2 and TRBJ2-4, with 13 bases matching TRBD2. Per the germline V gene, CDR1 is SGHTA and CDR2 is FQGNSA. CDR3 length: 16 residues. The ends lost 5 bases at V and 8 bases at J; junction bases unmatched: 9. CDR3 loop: CASSPGLAGAGDIQYF. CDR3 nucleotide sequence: TGTGCCAGCAGCCCCGGACTAGCGGGAGCTGGAGACATTCAGTACTTC.

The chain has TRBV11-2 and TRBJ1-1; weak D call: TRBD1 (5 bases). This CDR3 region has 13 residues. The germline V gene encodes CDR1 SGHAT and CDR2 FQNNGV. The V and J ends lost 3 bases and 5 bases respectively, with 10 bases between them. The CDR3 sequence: CASSLKGLTEAFF. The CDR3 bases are TGTGCCAGCAGCTTGAAGGGGCTTACTGAAGCTTTCTTT.

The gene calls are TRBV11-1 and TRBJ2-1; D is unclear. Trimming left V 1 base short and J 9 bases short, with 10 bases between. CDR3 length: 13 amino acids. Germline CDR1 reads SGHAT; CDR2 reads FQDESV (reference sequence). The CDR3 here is CASSLGFSGEQFF. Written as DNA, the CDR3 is TGTGCCAGCAGCTTAGGGTTTAGTGGTGAGCAGTTCTTC.

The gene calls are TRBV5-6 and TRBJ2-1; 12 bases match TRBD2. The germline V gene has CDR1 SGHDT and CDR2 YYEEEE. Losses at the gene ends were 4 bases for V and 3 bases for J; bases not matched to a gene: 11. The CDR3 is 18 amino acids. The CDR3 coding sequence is TGTGCCAGCAGCCTTTCCGGACTAGCGGGGTCGATCTACAATGAGCAGTTCTTC. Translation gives CASSLSGLAGSIYNEQFF.

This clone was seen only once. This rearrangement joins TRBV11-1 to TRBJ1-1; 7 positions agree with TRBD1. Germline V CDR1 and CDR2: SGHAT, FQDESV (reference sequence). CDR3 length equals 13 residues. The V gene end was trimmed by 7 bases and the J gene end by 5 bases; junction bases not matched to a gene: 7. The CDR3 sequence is CASTPGGWTEAFF. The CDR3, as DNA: TGTGCCAGCACTCCAGGGGGGTGGACTGAAGCTTTCTTT.

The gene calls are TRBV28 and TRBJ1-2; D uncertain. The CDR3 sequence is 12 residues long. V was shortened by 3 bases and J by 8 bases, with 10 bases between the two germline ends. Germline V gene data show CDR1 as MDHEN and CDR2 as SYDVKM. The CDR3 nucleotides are TGTGCCAGCAGTTTTTCCTCGGGGGGCTACACCTTC. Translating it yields CASSFSSGGYTF.

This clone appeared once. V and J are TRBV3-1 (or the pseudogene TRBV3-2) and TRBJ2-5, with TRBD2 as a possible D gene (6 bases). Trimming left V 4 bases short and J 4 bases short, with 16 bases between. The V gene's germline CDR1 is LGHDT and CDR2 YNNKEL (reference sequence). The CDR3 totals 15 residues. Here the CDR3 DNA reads TGTGCCAGCAGCCCGTGGGGGAGGTCCAGAGAGACCCAGTACTTC. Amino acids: CASSPWGRSRETQYF.

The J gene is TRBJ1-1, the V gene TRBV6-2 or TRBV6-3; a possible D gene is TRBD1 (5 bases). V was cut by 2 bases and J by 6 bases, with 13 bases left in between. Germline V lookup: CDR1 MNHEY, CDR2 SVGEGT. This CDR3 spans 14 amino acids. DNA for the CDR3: TGTGCCAGCAGTTACATGCAGGGTAGAGCTGAAGCTTTCTTT. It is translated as CASSYMQGRAEAFF.

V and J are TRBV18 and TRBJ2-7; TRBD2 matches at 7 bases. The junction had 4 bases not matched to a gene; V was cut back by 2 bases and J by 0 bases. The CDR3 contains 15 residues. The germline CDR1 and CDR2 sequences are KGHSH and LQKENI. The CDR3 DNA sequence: TGTGCCAGCTCACCAGGGGGGGGAATCTCCTACGAGCAGTACTTC. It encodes CASSPGGGISYEQYF.

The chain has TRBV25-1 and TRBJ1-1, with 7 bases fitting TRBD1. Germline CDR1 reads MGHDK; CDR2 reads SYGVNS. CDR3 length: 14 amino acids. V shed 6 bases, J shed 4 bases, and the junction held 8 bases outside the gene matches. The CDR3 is CASRSLGGGTEAFF. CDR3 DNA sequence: TGTGCCAGCAGAAGCCTAGGGGGCGGCACTGAAGCTTTCTTT.

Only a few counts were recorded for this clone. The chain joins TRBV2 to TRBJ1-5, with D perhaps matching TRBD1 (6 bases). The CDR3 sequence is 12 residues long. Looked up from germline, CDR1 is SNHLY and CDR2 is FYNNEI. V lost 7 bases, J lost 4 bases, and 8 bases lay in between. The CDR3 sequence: CASKDSNQPQHF. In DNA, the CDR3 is TGTGCCAGCAAGGACAGTAATCAGCCCCAGCATTTT.